This TCR beta chain emerged from a study of blood T cell repertoires in COVID-19. About the study: The United States, Italy and Spain provided the acute and convalescent COVID-19 samples. T cells, B-cell-depleted T cells, or PBMCs provided the cDNA or gDNA that served as material.

The CDR3 loop spans 19 amino acids. V gave up 3 bases and J gave up 1 base; unmatched junction bases: 17. The germline CDR1 and CDR2 sequences are GTSNPN and SVGIG (reference sequence). Under the authors' procedure: Estimation of nucleated cell counts relied on the amplification of reference gene primers. Clones were read by immunoSEQ multiplex PCR, and TCRdb kept only the in-frame ones, dropping some. The V and J calls and clone size are taken from that table; D and trimming were inferred from the DNA. The sample yields 100,000 to 130,000 clones, more than 70% seen once. This receptor was identified in a man between 40 and 49 years old with active or convalescent COVID-19. Sequenced sample: peripheral blood. J is TRBJ1-2 and V is TRBV30; TRBD1 agrees at 10 bases. The CDR3 here is CAWSGYPDRGKGYNYGYTF. The CDR3 DNA follows: TGTGCCTGGAGCGGGTACCCGGACAGGGGGAAAGGTTATAACTATGGCTACACCTTC.